This T cell receptor (beta chain) was recorded in a study of blood T cell repertoires in COVID-19 (dated by TCRdb to 2020 to 2022). At the level of the whole study: Samples covering the acute and convalescent phases of COVID-19 were provided by collaborators in the United States, Italy and Spain. The material from the prospective study consisted of cDNA or gDNA derived from T cells, B-cell-depleted T cells, or PBMCs. The dataset comprised deeply sampled blood TCRbeta repertoires from subjects exposed to, actively infected with, or recovered from COVID-19. The repertoires were released in a freely available public database intended as a resource for research on the immune response to SARS-CoV-2. Samples were obtained from the ongoing ImmuneRACE study (first 160 participants) and from about 1,300 subjects provided by 6 global collaborators. The sample metadata nearly always contained a de-identified subject ID, COVID-19 status, age in years and sex. HLA class I and class II types, where available, came from metadata supplied by the sample provider rather than from assay-based typing. Results and caveats for the whole study, not just this receptor: How much clinical and demographic metadata was included differed by source and by participant, and the metadata was provided uncurated.

The immunoSEQ Assay, a bias-controlled multiplex PCR, was used to amplify TCRbeta CDR3 regions from genomic DNA. The authors processed their data as follows. The number of nucleated cells in each sample was estimated by amplification of reference gene primers within the assay. To quantify the absolute abundance of each unique TCRbeta CDR3 rearrangement, sequence reads were collapsed and filtered. For each sample, productive Simpson clonality was calculated as the square root of Simpson's diversity index across productive rearrangements. TCRdb retrieved this table from immuneACCESS and kept in-frame rearrangements only. Not all clones are present; in checked studies, unresolved V genes account for under half, and no reason is known for the remainder. V, J and clone size were drawn from that table, and D and trimming were deduced from the DNA. The sample table contains 74,000 or so clones; only one count was recorded for about 90% of them. Roughly 2.4% of the sample is taken by the ten largest.

Each collaborating institution followed its own protocols to collect whole blood in K2EDTA tubes. For TCRbeta analysis, collaborators shipped samples in one of three forms: frozen whole blood, isolated PBMCs, or DNA extracted from either of those sample types. The CDR3 runs 12 amino acids, cysteine and phenylalanine included. Left in the record is the CDR3 DNA by itself, 36 bases read in frame from the first base. At the junction V is shortened by 4 bases and J by 5 bases; bases outside the gene matches: 4. The CDR1 and CDR2 encoded by the germline V gene are SQVTM and ANQGSEA. A note on this clone: Its recognized antigen is unknown. No much larger clone is present one base from it, and per-base qualities are unavailable.

The sequence was collected from a human donor in a cohort sampled during active COVID-19. What was sequenced was peripheral blood. This sequence uses TRBV29-1 and TRBJ1-2; TRBD1 agrees with 7 junctional bases. The CDR3 corresponds to CSVAGQKYGYTF. The DNA reads TGCAGCGTTGCGGGACAGAAATATGGCTACACCTTC.